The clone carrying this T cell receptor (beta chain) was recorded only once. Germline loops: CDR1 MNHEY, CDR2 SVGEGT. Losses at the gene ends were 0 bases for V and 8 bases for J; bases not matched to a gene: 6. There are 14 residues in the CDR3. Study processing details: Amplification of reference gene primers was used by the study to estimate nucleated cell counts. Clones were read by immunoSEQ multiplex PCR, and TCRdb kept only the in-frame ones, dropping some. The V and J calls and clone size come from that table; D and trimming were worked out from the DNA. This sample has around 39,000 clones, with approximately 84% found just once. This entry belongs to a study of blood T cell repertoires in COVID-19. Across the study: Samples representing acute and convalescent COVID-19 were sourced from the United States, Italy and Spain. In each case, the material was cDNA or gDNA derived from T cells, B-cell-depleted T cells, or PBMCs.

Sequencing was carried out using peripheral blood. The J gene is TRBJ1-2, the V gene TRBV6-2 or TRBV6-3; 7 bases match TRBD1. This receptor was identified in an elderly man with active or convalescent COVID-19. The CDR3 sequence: CASSYSEGARGYTF. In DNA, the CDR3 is TGTGCCAGCAGTTACTCGGAGGGGGCGCGGGGCTACACCTTC.